This T cell receptor beta chain emerged from a study of blood T cell repertoires in COVID-19. The CDR3 has 14 amino acids. The V and J ends lost 1 base and 4 bases respectively, with 7 bases between them. From germline, CDR1 is LNHDA and CDR2 SQIVND (reference sequence). Participants, about 18 to 90 years old, spanned around 25 US areas. In the original processing: Nucleated cell counts were estimated from reference gene primer amplification. Method: immunoSEQ multiplex PCR; TCRdb's copy keeps in-frame clones and lacks some. V, J and clone size are taken as reported in that table, and D and trimming were inferred from the DNA itself. The table includes 250,000 to 300,000 clones, under 90% detected once.

Specimen: PBMCs or T cells enriched from blood (not recorded which). V gene TRBV19 combines with J gene TRBJ2-2; no definite D call. This TCR was sampled from a woman aged 40 to 50 who had recovered from COVID-19. CDR3 in amino acids: CASSIVSTTGELFF. CDR3 nucleotide sequence: TGTGCCAGTAGTATAGTTAGTACCACCGGGGAGCTGTTTTTT.